This entry describes one T cell receptor (beta chain). Its antigen is still unknown. The data were obtained in a study of CD8 T cells in Susac syndrome. Study-wide points: The study's TCR sequencing and HLA analysis drew on a certain number of individuals. That number was acknowledged as relatively small.

Trimming took off 7 bases at V and 8 bases at J, with 26 bases between the two ends. The CDR3 length is 16 residues. Per the germline V gene, CDR1 is SQVTM and CDR2 is ANQGSEA. RNA in amounts of roughly 0.5 to 1 ug was reverse transcribed with random hexamers. Amplification of TCR beta CDR3 was carried out by immunoSEQ multiplex PCR, which covered 54 Vbeta and 13 Jbeta segments. One entry per CDR3 protein results from TCRdb running MiXCR on the immunoSEQ multiplex PCR reads. This sample carries some 150,000 distinct CDR3 sequences, 85% to 95% of them seen once, and the ten largest clones take about 0.19%. Sequencing of TCR beta covered CD8+ and CD4+ T cells obtained from blood. The CD8+ and CD4+ T cells were isolated magnetically using a negative isolation approach, whereas the TEMRA cells were enriched by FACS.

This receptor was identified in a human donor with multiple sclerosis. Sequenced input: CD8+ T cells from PBMCs. V is TRBV29-1 and J is TRBJ1-4, with D unresolved. The CDR3 DNA reads TGCAGCGGATCTCGGGTAGGACCAAACGGGGTGGAAAAACTGTTTTTT. It translates to CSGSRVGPNGVEKLFF.